This T cell receptor beta chain came from a study of cytomegalovirus exposure and HLA in healthy donors (dated by TCRdb to 2015 to 2018). In the study overall: An earlier analysis of 587 of the donors reported 276 Gb of sequence data and 117 million unique TCR beta sequences from around 200 million T cells. In a later genetic analysis, genome-wide SNP genotypes for about 55% of the roughly 700 donors were used, and that subset was treated as a discovery cohort. All discovery cohort repertoires had been generated on a single sequencing platform. In the later analysis, no new phenotypic data were used to find candidate immune exposures; instead, reliance was placed on TCR beta sequences and their occurrence across donors. The number of typed donors differed by locus: about 629-630 for A, B, C, DRB1 and DQB1; approximately 530 for DQA1; about 600 for DPA1; and roughly 450 for DPB1. An earlier analysis of more than 450 of the donors used high-throughput TCR beta sequencing to judge whether each TCR beta V gene segment behaved as functional or pseudogenic. HLA typing covered class I and class II loci at four-digit resolution. An early release covering 550 to 650 HLA-typed donors comprised about 290 gigabases of sequencing data and about 90 million unique TCR sequences. Among approximately 370 genotyped donors of the cohort, an average of approximately 240,000 unique TCR beta nucleotide sequences was sequenced per donor, of which about 19% were non-productive. Four to six DR-DQ haplotypes were handled as single units for association and clustering, since linkage in the cohort was strong. Besides the first cohort of approximately 670 subjects, a separate validation cohort made up of 90 to 150 different subjects was used. The study aimed to test whether signatures of past pathogen exposure could be identified by cataloging public T cell receptors. Of the roughly 400 genotyped donors, approximately 82% fell in the genetic ancestry cluster associated with self-reported Caucasian donors. To predict cytomegalovirus infection status, the study combined high-throughput TCR immunosequencing, statistical association of individual TCRs with disease status, and machine learning. Using immunosequencing, the study profiled T cell repertoires from 666 subjects and related those repertoires to cytomegalovirus serostatus. To study patterns of TCR occurrence, a later analysis re-analyzed previously published TCR beta repertoires from around 660 donors and added high-resolution HLA genotyping. Alongside the repertoire data, information on donor age, sex, ethnicity and CMV serostatus was compiled.

Its CDR3 holds 15 amino acids, cysteine through phenylalanine. Of the read, only the CDR3 DNA is kept; its 45 bases are in frame from base 1. Via the germline V gene, CDR1 is KGHSH and CDR2 LQKENI. Trimming removed 4 bases from V and 6 bases from J, leaving 19 bases between the germline ends. The library was generated by the immunoSEQ multiplex PCR assay. A mixture of 60 forward primers for TCR Vbeta segments and 13 reverse primers for TCR Jbeta segments was used in the multiplex PCR. The CDR3 region of rearranged TCR beta genes was amplified from genomic DNA by a multiplex PCR assay. The amplified TCR beta libraries were sequenced on the Illumina HiSeq System as 87-base-pair reads. The study's own analysis went as follows. In a later analysis, 80 million or so unique TCR beta chains were counted across the approximately 640 repertoires, and approximately 9.9 million of these chains were shared by at least two donors. Raw reads were error-corrected and collapsed into unique sequences by a nearest-neighbor algorithm in which closely related sequences were merged to remove PCR and sequencing errors. CDR3 sequences were aligned to IMGT reference sequences to assign V, D and J gene segments. For a sequence to be retained, at least a six-nucleotide match to both a V gene segment and a J gene segment was required. A rearrangement counted as productive if the CDR3 had no stop codons and remained in frame with V and J, and every other rearrangement counted as non-productive. CDR3 was defined by IMGT convention, running from the second conserved V-encoded cysteine to the conserved J-encoded phenylalanine. Sequences without an unambiguous match to a single V gene segment were excluded from the earlier analysis of about 600 of the donors. In an earlier analysis of some 590 of the donors, a V segment was called functional when productive rearrangements were above 56.7%, and segregating when the standard deviation between donors exceeded 5%. To diagnose cytomegalovirus status from the catalog of TCR beta chain sequences, a statistical classification framework was built. In a later analysis, V and J genes were assigned by comparing TCR nucleotide sequences against IMGT/GENE-DB human TR gene sequences. A later analysis assigned CDR3 sequences and most-parsimonious VDJ recombination scenarios with the TCRdist pipeline. In a later analysis, every TCR beta chain was defined by the combination of its CDR3 amino acid sequence and its V-gene family, and reads without a unique V-gene family were dropped. A later analysis removed roughly 590 highly shared, low-generation-probability nucleotide sequences to deal with suspected cross-contamination and a sequencing artifact. For each public chain, a later analysis derived a clonal expansion index from normalized ranks of inferred template counts within each repertoire. In a later analysis, generation probabilities were computed using a VDJ recombination model fitted to out-of-frame rearrangements, and the results were checked against IGoR. In a later analysis, TCR-TCR, TCR-HLA and TCR-CMV co-occurrence was scored with hypergeometric tests, and a repertoire-size bias correction was applied to TCR pairs. In a later analysis, false discovery rates were estimated by permuting HLA or CMV assignments 20 times. A later analysis grouped co-occurring TCRs with DBSCAN, adding TCRdist sequence similarity when clustering within HLA-allele-positive subsets. Repertoires with fewer than 30,000 or more than 120,000 public chains, plus five repertoires with anomalous nucleotide sharing, were excluded from co-occurrence clustering. TCRdb carries this immuneACCESS record with in-frame sequences only. Its versions omit some clonotypes, under half of them owing to an unresolved V gene in the studies checked, with the rest unexplained. V, J and clone size derive from that table, while D and trimming were established from the DNA sequence. This sample gives roughly 150,000 clones in total; approximately 80% of them show up just once. The top ten clonotypes cover 14% of the sample.

In total, roughly 670 healthy bone marrow donors made up the cohort. At the time of sampling, all cohort members were nominally healthy, though unrecorded immune exposures were likely present. The donor was CMV seronegative and was included in the group of a few hundred seronegative cohort members. A peripheral blood sample was collected from each donor, and TCR beta sequencing was performed on peripheral blood mononuclear cells. The Qiagen DNeasy Blood Extraction Kit was used to extract genomic DNA from the blood cell samples. The paper's findings and limits, for the study overall: A later analysis found that HLA-associated TCR beta chains were more clonally expanded and had lower generation probabilities than equally common non-associated chains. A further reported finding was that TCR beta sequences accurately predicted the HLA-A and HLA-B alleles for most subjects in the first cohort. Correlated functional status among segregating V segments might be attributable to linkage disequilibrium, but an unknown experimental factor could not be ruled out. Most TCR sequences were seen in very few donors, while some public TCRs were found in many individuals. A group of highly shared sequence variants was considered likely to be a technical artifact of the sequencing pipeline. Presence/absence analyses assumed roughly uniform sequencing depth across donors, an assumption that may not hold. The classifier was reported to diagnose cytomegalovirus status with high specificity and sensitivity in both the original and validation cohorts. In a later analysis, most CMV-associated TCR beta chains were found to appear HLA-restricted, with HLA associations seemingly driven largely by CMV exposure. A few of the identified cytomegalovirus-associated TCR beta chains were confirmed in vitro to be specific for cytomegalovirus antigens. In a later analysis, TCR association rates were found to vary across HLA loci, with the most associated TCRs seen for DRB1 alleles and the fewest for HLA-C alleles. Broadly in line with IMGT annotations, most TCR beta V segments showed up in productive rearrangements about 87% or about 30% of the time in an earlier analysis of several hundred of the donors. Compared with the roughly 710-donor mean, donors in an Asian-associated ancestry cluster had fewer N-insertions in productive TCRs, according to a later genetic analysis. Because counts were too low, seventeen rarely observed V segments, including chromosome 9 orphons, were left out of the earlier analysis of 500 to 650 of the donors. Some IMGT-functional V segments, including TRBV6-2 and TRBV6-3, could not be told apart with the 87-base-pair reads, so those segments were excluded. The authors suggested that the approach could potentially be extended to other disease states and immunological phenotypes. Several of the top co-occurrence clusters appeared to be linked to parvovirus B19, influenza, CMV and Epstein-Barr virus, according to a later analysis. Immune exposure information for the cohort was limited to CMV serostatus. The cohort was sequenced for TCR beta chains only, and without alpha or paired-chain data the features that could be detected were limited. In a later genetic analysis, a missense DCLRE1C variant was associated with V-gene and J-gene trimming of TCR beta chains, and the association was replicated in an independent cohort. When HLA alleles, especially DR and DQ, strongly co-occurred, attributing TCR associations to individual alleles was difficult. Specific HLA alleles were associated with over 15,000 TCR beta sequences at a false discovery rate of 0.05 in a later analysis. In the study, approximately 160 TCR beta chains were listed as associated with cytomegalovirus. Because HLA typing was missing for some donors at each locus, association tests included only the typed subset.

In the case of this clone: Its antigen is currently not known. No qualities accompany the bases; no much larger clone lies one base away.

This TCR was sampled from a woman in her thirties or forties in good health and CMV-seronegative. Sequencing was performed on PBMCs. Recombination linked TRBV18 to TRBJ2-7; a tentative D match to TRBD1 spans 6 bases. In nucleotide form, the sequence is TGTGCCAGCTCACTGGCTAGGGCAGGGGATACCGAGCAGTACTTC. This encodes CASSLARAGDTEQYF.